The sequence of this TCR beta chain was determined in a study of OX40 agonist ivuxolimab in advanced cancers. For the study at large: Three patients, one with hepatocellular carcinoma and two with cutaneous melanoma, responded partially.

The CDR3 spans 16 residues. The J segment lost 3 bases and the V segment lost 4 bases, leaving 5 bases of the junction unmatched. CDR1 and CDR2 (germline): SGHRS, YFSETQ. Concerning this clone: Its antigen is currently unknown.

Measured with immunoSEQ multiplex PCR; TCRdb has only the in-frame clones, and not every one. Here the sample spans roughly 83,000 clones, 65% to 85% being singletons. Study-level findings and limits: CD8+ T cells were the subset that, on average, had more expanded clones than CD4+. With doses of 0.1 to 3.0 mg/kg, CD4+ and CD8+ blood T cells had undergone clonal expansion by week 6.

The chain is built from TRBV5-1 and TRBJ2-2; TRBD2 agrees at 11 bases. The clonotype was recovered from an adult with an advanced solid tumor such as melanoma, head and neck, liver or kidney cancer. The material was CD4+ or CD8+ T cells sorted from blood, obtained in a trial of the OX40 agonist ivuxolimab. The CDR3 coding sequence is TGCGCCAGCAGCCCCCCACTAGCGGGAGACACCGGGGAGCTGTTTTTT. Translated, it gives CASSPPLAGDTGELFF.